This T cell receptor beta chain was identified during a study of CD8+ T cells in alopecia areata. Across the whole study: Administration of oral tofacitinib to treated patients was at 5 to 10 mg twice daily. Findings and limits, study-wide: Scalp data also include sequences from resident alphabeta T cells of normal skin. Patients shared TCRs less clearly than mice did, possibly owing to HLA. Scalp lesions, especially in alopecia totalis/universalis, had higher clonality than normal scalp.

Following extraction, RNA underwent reverse transcription to cDNA, which served as the sequencing template. The assay was immunoSEQ multiplex PCR, and TCRdb's table has in-frame clones only and misses some. The data show some 10,000 clones, around three fifths seen once. J gave up 4 bases and V 3 bases, and 8 bases lay outside the gene matches. The V gene's germline CDR1 is SGHVS and CDR2 FQNEAQ. The CDR3 contains 15 residues. Lesional scalp punch biopsies and peripheral blood came from alopecia areata patients. As to this clone: What it recognizes is unknown.

The TCR was taken from a human donor with alopecia areata. J is TRBJ2-5 and V is TRBV7-8; 7 positions match TRBD1. The sample consisted of skin, taken at week 0. For the CDR3, the DNA is TGTGCCAGCAGCTTCATTACTGCAGGGGGAGAGACCCAGTACTTC. Translated, it gives CASSFITAGGETQYF.